A single sample is the source of the 29 T cell receptor beta chains below, sequenced in a study of Ad26.COV2.S vaccination and SARS-CoV-2 variants. Clones were read by immunoSEQ multiplex PCR, and TCRdb kept only the in-frame ones, dropping some. Of more than 400,000 clones in the sample, about 92% were seen once. Treatment indicated: around 19 received Ad26.COV2.S at low or high dose, single or two shots; about five received placebo; per-sample allocation not given. Day 63 after the first vaccine or placebo injection was the time point for sampling. Sequencing was performed on peripheral blood, taken in a trial of Ad26.COV2.S vaccine versus placebo. The receptors come from a person between 18 and 59 years old who received the Ad26.COV2.S COVID-19 vaccine or a placebo.

V usage is TRBV11-2 and J usage is TRBJ1-1, with 8 positions matching TRBD1. After removal of 5 bases from V and 1 base from J, the junction contained 6 bases not matched to a gene. The CDR3 has 15 amino acids. Germline lookup yields CDR1 SGHAT and CDR2 FQNNGV. The CDR3 loop reads CASSPQGVRNTEAFF. The CDR3 DNA follows: TGTGCCAGCAGCCCACAGGGGGTGAGGAACACTGAAGCTTTCTTT. Supplemented by reference TRBV11-2 and TRBJ1-1, the full variable domain reads EAGVAQSPRYKIIEKRQSVAFWCNPISGHATLYWYQQILGQGPKLLIQFQNNGVVDDSQLPKDRFSAERLKGVDSTLKIQPAKLEDSAVYLCASSPQGVRNTEAFFGQGTRLTVV.

This clone has just one count. V gene TRBV28 combines with J gene TRBJ1-1; D perhaps matches TRBD1 (5 bases). CDR3 length equals 17 residues. Per the germline V gene, CDR1 is MDHEN and CDR2 is SYDVKM. With 2 bases removed from V and 1 base from J, the gap between germline ends came to 17 bases. The CDR3: CASSLEVGTGWNTEAFF. In nucleotides, the CDR3 is TGTGCCAGCAGTTTAGAGGTCGGCACAGGCTGGAACACTGAAGCTTTCTTT. The full variable domain, its missing parts supplied by reference TRBV28 and TRBJ1-1, is DVKVTQSSRYLVKRTGEKVFLECVQDMDHENMFWYRQDPGLGLRLIYFSYDVKMKEKGDIPEGYSVSREKKERFSLILESASTNQTSMYLCASSLEVGTGWNTEAFFGQGTRLTVV.

The J gene is TRBJ2-2, the V gene TRBV28, with D perhaps matching TRBD2 (6 bases). Trimming removed 3 bases at V and 7 bases at J, with 24 bases between. The CDR3 extends over 18 amino acids. CDR1 and CDR2 from the germline V gene are MDHEN and SYDVKM. The CDR3 reads CASSFVSSGVPRDGELFF. The CDR3 nucleotides are TGTGCCAGCAGTTTCGTATCGTCGGGAGTTCCCCGCGACGGGGAGCTGTTTTTT. Using reference TRBV28 and TRBJ2-2 for the parts outside the CDR3, the full variable domain is DVKVTQSSRYLVKRTGEKVFLECVQDMDHENMFWYRQDPGLGLRLIYFSYDVKMKEKGDIPEGYSVSREKKERFSLILESASTNQTSMYLCASSFVSSGVPRDGELFFGEGSRLTVL.

This chain connects TRBV18 to TRBJ2-1; D might be TRBD1 or TRBD2, each matching 6 bases. CDR1 and CDR2 from the germline V gene are KGHSH and LQKENI. The ends were cut back, 1 base at V and 6 bases at J, with 7 bases in the middle. This CDR3 spans 13 amino acids. The CDR3 sequence: CASSPQGGNEQFF. In DNA form, the CDR3 reads TGTGCCAGCTCACCACAGGGGGGCAATGAGCAGTTCTTC.

The table lists this clone with a count of one. This chain joins TRBV9 and TRBJ1-2; weak D call: TRBD1 (5 bases). V shed 0 bases and J shed 6 bases, with 12 bases lying between them. Looked up from germline, CDR1 is SGDLS and CDR2 is YYNGEE. This CDR3 has 14 amino acids. CDR3 in DNA: TGTGCCAGCAGCGTAGTTGGCAGGGAGGATGGCTACACCTTC. Its translation is CASSVVGREDGYTF. Using reference TRBV9 and TRBJ1-2 for the parts outside the CDR3, the full variable domain is DSGVTQTPKHLITATGQRVTLRCSPRSGDLSVYWYQQSLDQGLQFLIQYYNGEERAKGNILERFSAQQFPDLHSELNLSSLELGDSALYFCASSVVGREDGYTFGSGTRLTVV.

The genes are TRBV10-3 and TRBJ2-1; 10 nucleotides line up with TRBD2. From germline, CDR1 is ENHRY and CDR2 SYGVKD. The CDR3 is made up of 14 amino acids. V was pared by 7 bases and J by 6 bases, with 6 bases of the junction left unmatched. As DNA, the CDR3 is TGTGCCATCACGGGGGGACTAGCGAGCAATGAGCAGTTCTTC. It is translated as CAITGGLASNEQFF.

The V gene is TRBV10-3, the J gene TRBJ1-2; 7 bases agree with TRBD1. The CDR3 runs to 13 residues. CDR1 and CDR2 (germline): ENHRY, SYGVKD. The junction had 1 base not matched to a gene; V was cut back by 4 bases and J by 2 bases. The CDR3 loop is CAISVDRNYGYTF. DNA of the CDR3: TGTGCCATCAGTGTGGACAGGAACTATGGCTACACCTTC.

CDR3 residues: CASSPPRQGGTEAFF. CDR3 sequence (DNA): TGTGCCAGCAGCCCACCTAGACAGGGAGGGACTGAAGCTTTCTTT. This sequence joins TRBV6-6 and TRBJ1-1, with 7 bases aligning to TRBD1. The CDR3 has 15 amino acids. Germline V gene lookup returns CDR1 MNHNY and CDR2 SVGAGI (reference sequence). V trimming: 6 bases; J trimming: 5 bases; junction bases outside the gene matches: 12.

The chain uses TRBV7-2 and TRBJ2-3, with TRBD1 identical over 11 bases. This CDR3 contains 16 residues. Germline V gives CDR1 SGHTA, CDR2 FQGNSA. The ends lost 1 base at V and 3 bases at J; junction bases unmatched: 3. The CDR3 spells CASSLGGTGGTDTQYF. CDR3 bases: TGTGCCAGCAGCTTAGGCGGGACAGGGGGAACAGATACGCAGTATTTT.

The chain joins TRBV4-1 to TRBJ1-2, with no clear D. Trimming shortened V by 0 bases and J by 8 bases, and 10 bases separated the two germline ends. The CDR3 consists of 13 residues. Germline V lookup: CDR1 MGHRA, CDR2 YSYEKL. The CDR3, as DNA: TGCGCCAGCAGCCAAGAGGGGTTTTTAGGCTACACCTTC. This codes for CASSQEGFLGYTF.

The chain combines TRBV20-1 with TRBJ2-7, with 13 bases that match TRBD2. This CDR3 spans 14 amino acids. V trimming: 3 bases; J trimming: 4 bases; junction bases outside the gene matches: 3. The V gene's germline CDR1 is DFQATT and CDR2 SNEGSKA (reference sequence). The CDR3 here is CSASWTSGGYEQYF. The CDR3 DNA follows: TGCAGTGCTAGTTGGACTAGCGGGGGTTACGAGCAGTACTTC.

This clone was picked up many times. The chain uses TRBV6-4 and TRBJ2-3, with 7 bases identical to TRBD2. Germline trimming cut 5 bases from V and 4 bases from J; bases unmatched to any gene: 12. Germline values: CDR1 MRHNA, CDR2 SNTAGT. The CDR3 extends over 16 amino acids. The CDR3 is CASSPRAGEVADTQYF. The CDR3 DNA sequence: TGTGCCAGCAGTCCGCGTGCGGGAGAGGTTGCAGATACGCAGTATTTT.

This chain links TRBV24-1 with TRBJ2-1; TRBD2 aligns across 9 bases. V lost 4 bases, J lost 6 bases, and 9 bases stayed unmatched. Looked up from germline, CDR1 is KGHDR and CDR2 is SFDVKD. The CDR3 runs 16 residues. CDR3 amino acids: CATSDPLAGASNEQFF. The CDR3 region has the DNA TGTGCCACCAGTGACCCGTTAGCGGGAGCCTCCAATGAGCAGTTCTTC.

The chain is built from TRBV7-8 and TRBJ2-2; 13 bases map to TRBD2. Germline CDR1 and CDR2: SGHVS and FQNEAQ. The CDR3 covers 19 residues. The V gene end was trimmed by 3 bases and the J gene end by 0 bases; junction bases not matched to a gene: 7. The DNA for the CDR3 is TGTGCCAGCAGCTTCGGACTAGCGGGAGTTTTTTCGAACACCGGGGAGCTGTTTTTT. Amino acids: CASSFGLAGVFSNTGELFF.

The genes are TRBV11-3 and TRBJ2-1, with TRBD2 identical over 10 bases. V was pared by 1 base and J by 0 bases, with 3 bases of the junction left unmatched. The CDR3 is 17 residues long. CDR1 and CDR2 from the germline V gene are SGHNT and YENEEA. The CDR3 loop reads CASSLGTSGTSYNEQFF. The DNA for the CDR3 is TGTGCCAGCAGCTTAGGGACTAGCGGTACCTCCTACAATGAGCAGTTCTTC.

The chain is built from TRBV5-1 and TRBJ2-2; TRBD2 is a possible D gene (6 bases). Deletions cut 2 bases from V and 5 bases from J, with 16 bases between. Germline CDR1 is SGHRS and CDR2 is YFSETQ. The CDR3 is 16 residues long. CDR3 region: CASSLRGERVTGELFF. In DNA form, the CDR3 reads TGCGCCAGCAGCTTAAGAGGGGAGCGGGTGACCGGGGAGCTGTTTTTT.

CDR3 amino acids: CASSIPGQPQHF. CDR3 DNA: TGTGCCAGCAGCATTCCGGGGCAGCCCCAGCATTTT. The chain couples TRBV7-2 to TRBJ1-5; D uncertain. The CDR3 totals 12 residues. Trimming removed 5 bases from V and 7 bases from J, with 9 bases in between. Per the germline V gene, CDR1 is SGHTA and CDR2 is FQGNSA. Using reference TRBV7-2 and TRBJ1-5 for the parts outside the CDR3, the full variable domain is GAGVSQSPSNKVTEKGKDVELRCDPISGHTALYWYRQSLGQGLEFLIYFQGNSAPDKSGLPSDRFSAERTGGSVSTLTIQRTQQEDSAVYLCASSIPGQPQHFGDGTRLSIL.

This clone was counted between two and nine times. The V and J genes are TRBV9 and TRBJ2-2; possibly TRBD2 for D (5 bases). V lost 1 base to trimming and J lost 1 base, with 11 bases between them. CDR3 length equals 16 residues. Germline values: CDR1 SGDLS, CDR2 YYNGEE. The CDR3 DNA reads TGTGCCAGCAGCGTATTTAGGACTGAGAACACCGGGGAGCTGTTTTTT. It translates to CASSVFRTENTGELFF.

The chain joins TRBV20-1 to TRBJ2-3, with a tentative D call TRBD2 (6 bases). V was clipped by 3 bases and J by 0 bases, with 19 bases between them. This CDR3 has 17 amino acids. CDR1 and CDR2 (germline): DFQATT, SNEGSKA (reference sequence). CDR3 sequence (DNA): TGCAGTGCTAGTGAAACCTCGGGAGACTTGAGCACAGATACGCAGTATTTT. Translation: CSASETSGDLSTDTQYF.

The chain recombines TRBV6-2 or TRBV6-3 with TRBJ1-2; D is undetermined. This CDR3 has 12 amino acids. V gave up 3 bases and J gave up 2 bases, with 4 bases separating them. Germline-derived CDR1 and CDR2 are MNHEY and SVGEGT. In DNA form, the CDR3 reads TGTGCCAGCAGTTATGCCAACTATGGCTACACCTTC. It codes for CASSYANYGYTF.

The chain carries TRBV7-6 and TRBJ2-4; possible D gene TRBD2, 5 bases. V was cut by 5 bases and J by 3 bases, with 14 bases left in between. Germline V gives CDR1 SGHVS, CDR2 FNYEAQ. The CDR3 sequence is 15 residues long. CDR3 protein: CASSDSSLGKNIQYF. CDR3 nucleotide sequence: TGTGCCAGCAGCGATTCTAGCCTCGGCAAAAACATTCAGTACTTC.

V gene TRBV20-1 combines with J gene TRBJ1-1; D call uncertain. Germline V gene sequence: CDR1 DFQATT, CDR2 SNEGSKA (reference sequence). This CDR3 comprises 13 residues. Trimming stripped 6 bases from V and 0 bases from J, with 11 bases between. The CDR3 protein is CSASEVVNTEAFF. CDR3 sequence (DNA): TGCAGTGCGAGTGAGGTGGTGAACACTGAAGCTTTCTTT.

The chain recombines TRBV5-4 with TRBJ1-2; D is unresolved. This CDR3 region has 14 residues. The ends were cut back, 0 bases at V and 4 bases at J, with 10 bases in the middle. CDR1 and CDR2 (germline): SGHNT, YYREEE (reference sequence). The CDR3 spells CASSLDPAGYGYTF. The DNA of the CDR3 is TGTGCCAGCAGCTTGGACCCCGCGGGCTATGGCTACACCTTC.

V gene TRBV13 combines with J gene TRBJ2-7; D ambiguous. V shed 2 bases and J shed 2 bases, with 10 bases lying between them. The CDR3 contains 14 residues. Germline V gene data show CDR1 as PRHDT and CDR2 as FYEKMQ (reference sequence). The CDR3 loop reads CASSLRWQTYEQYF. The CDR3 DNA is TGTGCCAGCAGCTTAAGGTGGCAGACCTACGAGCAGTACTTC.

This clone was seen a single time. The rearrangement links TRBV7-3 to TRBJ2-1; D may be TRBD1 (6 bases). Deletions cut 5 bases from V and 4 bases from J, with 18 bases between. Germline lookup yields CDR1 SGHTA and CDR2 FQGTGA. This CDR3 region has 16 residues. CDR3 bases: TGTGCCAGCAGCAAACAGGGTCTCCTCGCTTACAATGAGCAGTTCTTC. This gives the protein CASSKQGLLAYNEQFF.

This clone was observed once. The rearrangement uses TRBV7-3 and TRBJ2-2; possibly TRBD1 for D (5 bases). The CDR3 contains 15 residues. Trimming took off 0 bases at V and 5 bases at J, with 10 bases between the two ends. From germline, CDR1 is SGHTA and CDR2 FQGTGA. CDR3 in DNA: TGTGCCAGCAGCTTAACGGGGCTTGGGACCGGGGAGCTGTTTTTT. Translation gives CASSLTGLGTGELFF.

The chain couples TRBV4-2 to TRBJ2-3; D possibly corresponds to TRBD2 (7 bases). The CDR3 has 17 residues. V gave up 0 bases and J gave up 5 bases, with 18 bases separating them. Germline V gene sequence: CDR1 LGHNA, CDR2 YNFKEQ. CDR3 coding DNA: TGTGCCAGCAGCCAAGATGTGGGAGGGGGAGAGATAGATACGCAGTATTTT. It is translated as CASSQDVGGGEIDTQYF.

The chain links TRBV10-3 to TRBJ1-4, with TRBD1 matching over 8 bases. The V gene's germline CDR1 is ENHRY and CDR2 SYGVKD. V gave up 10 bases and J gave up 5 bases; unmatched junction bases: 6. The CDR3 is 13 amino acids. DNA of the CDR3: TGTGCCACCGGACAGGGAGACAATGAAAAACTGTTTTTT. It encodes CATGQGDNEKLFF.

This chain uses TRBV2 with TRBJ2-2; D call uncertain. CDR1 is SNHLY and CDR2 is FYNNEI in the germline V gene. CDR3 size: 13 residues. Trimming pared 3 bases from V and 7 bases from J, leaving 9 bases between. Here the CDR3 DNA reads TGTGCCAGCAGTGACTTAGGCGACGGGGAGCTGTTTTTT. Translated: CASSDLGDGELFF. The full variable domain, completed using reference TRBV2 and TRBJ2-2, is EPEVTQTPSHQVTQMGQEVILRCVPISNHLYFYWYRQILGQKVEFLVSFYNNEISEKSEIFDDQFSVERPDGSNFTLKIRSTKLEDSAMYFCASSDLGDGELFFGEGSRLTVL.